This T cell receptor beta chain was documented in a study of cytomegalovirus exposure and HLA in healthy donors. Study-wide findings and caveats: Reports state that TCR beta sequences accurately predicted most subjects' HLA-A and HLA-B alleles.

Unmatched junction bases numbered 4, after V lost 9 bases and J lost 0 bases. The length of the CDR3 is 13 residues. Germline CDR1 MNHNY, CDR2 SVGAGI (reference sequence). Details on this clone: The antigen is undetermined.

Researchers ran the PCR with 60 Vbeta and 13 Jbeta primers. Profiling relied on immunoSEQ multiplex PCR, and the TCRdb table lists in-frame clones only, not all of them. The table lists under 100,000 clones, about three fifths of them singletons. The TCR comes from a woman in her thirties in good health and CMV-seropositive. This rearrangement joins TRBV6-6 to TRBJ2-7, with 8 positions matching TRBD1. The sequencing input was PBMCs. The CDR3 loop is CASQTGDSYEQYF. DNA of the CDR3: TGTGCCAGTCAGACAGGGGACTCCTACGAGCAGTACTTC.